This TCR beta chain was recorded in a study of blood T cell repertoires in COVID-19. At the level of the study: Researchers got acute and convalescent COVID-19 samples from the United States, Italy and Spain. The cDNA or gDNA used as material had been derived from T cells, B-cell-depleted T cells, or PBMCs.

Germline CDR1 SGDLS, CDR2 YYNGEE. The CDR3 runs 15 residues. Comments on this clone: The junction shows a germline mismatch at one end, possibly a read error.

Authors' analysis steps: Researchers report that nucleated cell counts were estimated from reference gene primer amplification. Clones were read by immunoSEQ multiplex PCR, and TCRdb kept only the in-frame ones, dropping some. D and trimming were read from the DNA, whereas the V and J calls and clone size are those reported in that table. The repertoire has under 130,000 clones, about four fifths of them found once; the top ten carry 15%. This receptor was taken from a woman of 80 years or more with acute or convalescent COVID-19. The gene calls are TRBV9 and TRBJ2-5; perhaps TRBD2 as D (5 bases). Sequencing was carried out using peripheral blood. The CDR3 region has the DNA TGTGCCGGCAGCGTAGGAGGAGTAGGCCAAGAGACCCAGTACTTC. This translates into CAGSVGGVGQETQYF. The full variable domain, rest sourced from reference TRBV9 and TRBJ2-5, is DSGVTQTPKHLITATGQRVTLRCSPRSGDLSVYWYQQSLDQGLQFLIQYYNGEERAKGNILERFSAQQFPDLHSELNLSSLELGDSALYFCAGSVGGVGQETQYFGPGTRLLVL.